This TCR beta chain was captured by sequencing in a study of shared clonotypes between healthy human individuals. Whole-study context: CD4 naive and CD4 memory each took three plates per donor, while CD8 naive took two and CD8 memory one. Study outcomes and limitations: The low donor count limited represented genetic and exposure-history diversity. Clonotypes not shared had lower generation probabilities than those common to all four donors.

Terminally differentiated effector memory CD45RA+ cells were excluded from the naive CD8 cells, which were CD45RO-negative and positively selected for CCR7. As handled by the study authors: ImmunoSEQ only sent back junction sequences with no quality scores, so filtering was done differently. Clones were read by immunoSEQ multiplex PCR, and TCRdb kept only the in-frame ones, dropping some. V and J calls and clone size follow that table, whereas D and trimming were derived from the DNA. The repertoire holds hundreds of thousands of clones, with around 96% as singletons. Notes on this clone: Its antigen is currently unknown.

Germline V lookup: CDR1 LNHDA, CDR2 SQIVND (reference sequence). The length of the CDR3 is 14 residues. After removal of 5 bases from V and 9 bases from J, the junction contained 5 bases not matched to a gene. Sequenced material: naive CD8+ T cells sorted from blood. The TCR was taken from a woman aged 25 to 39 in good health. The rearrangement uses TRBV19 and TRBJ2-1; TRBD2 matches at 12 bases. CDR3 sequence reads: CASSLAGGLREQFF. In DNA form, the CDR3 reads TGTGCCAGTAGTCTAGCGGGAGGGCTACGTGAGCAGTTCTTC.